Following are 2 T cell receptor beta chains from one sample sequenced in a study of blood T cell repertoires in COVID-19. Generated by immunoSEQ multiplex PCR, the TCRdb table keeps only in-frame clones and is missing some. The sample holds over 150,000 clones; under 90% are singletons and the top ten take approximately 7.3%. Sequenced input: peripheral blood. The receptor source for this set is a human donor in a cohort sampled during active COVID-19.

The V call is TRBV15, the J call TRBJ1-3, with unresolved D. V lost 1 base and J 0 bases, leaving 10 bases between the germline ends. The CDR3 totals 16 residues. CDR1 is LNHNV, CDR2 YYDKDF, per germline (reference sequence). This CDR3 reads CATSRVAPRSGNTIYF. The CDR3 region has the DNA TGTGCCACCAGCAGAGTTGCGCCACGCTCTGGAAACACCATATATTTT.

This chain connects TRBV29-1 to TRBJ2-5; 9 bases line up with TRBD2. The V gene's germline CDR1 is SQVTM and CDR2 ANQGSEA. With 5 bases clipped from V and 4 bases from J, the junction kept 8 bases outside the gene matches. The CDR3 has 14 residues. The CDR3 DNA reads as TGCAGCGTTAAGGAGCGGGGGGCCAGAGAGACCCAGTACTTC. It specifies CSVKERGARETQYF.